This T cell receptor (beta chain) derives from a study of CD8 T cells in ankylosing spondylitis. TCRdb passed the 5' RACE reads through MiXCR, listing each CDR3 protein once. The table lists more than 250,000 distinct CDR3 sequences, around a tenth of them singletons. This clonotype was counted many times. With 4 bases removed from V and 2 bases from J, the gap between germline ends came to 16 bases. The CDR3 is 16 residues long. The V gene's germline CDR1 is SGHRS and CDR2 YFSETQ. This TCR derives from a female donor with ankylosing spondylitis or in good health (not recorded which). The chain carries TRBV5-1 and TRBJ1-5; D may be TRBD1 (5 bases). The sample was blood, either unsorted or a sorted T cell fraction (not recorded which). The CDR3 loop reads CASSPTGPGRNQPQHF. The CDR3 region has the DNA TGCGCCAGCAGCCCAACGGGGCCAGGTCGCAATCAGCCCCAGCATTTT.